This T cell receptor beta chain was identified during a study of blood T cell repertoires in COVID-19. Study background: Nucleic acid was either cDNA or gDNA, and it came from T cells, B-cell-depleted T cells, or PBMCs.

Germline-derived CDR1 and CDR2 are SNHLY and FYNNEI. This CDR3 has 14 residues. J was trimmed by 1 base and V by 9 bases; bases with no gene match: 6. Under the authors' procedure: Amplification with reference gene primers provided the estimates of nucleated cell counts. The protocol was immunoSEQ multiplex PCR, while the TCRdb copy is restricted to in-frame clones and leaves out a portion. D and trimming were read from the DNA, whereas the V and J calls and clone size are those reported in that table. The top ten hold about 10% of the sample, which has about 200,000 clones, roughly 80% seen once. This clone was detected ten times or more.

This TCR was recovered from a woman at least 80 years old with acute or convalescent COVID-19. The chain is built from TRBV2 and TRBJ2-5; 9 bases align to TRBD1. The sequencing input was peripheral blood. The CDR3 DNA follows: TGTGCCAGTCTACGGGACAGGGTCCAAGAGACCCAGTACTTC. This codes for CASLRDRVQETQYF.